These 22 T cell receptor beta chains were all obtained from the same sample, sequenced in a study of T and B cells in COVID-19 patients. From blood, roughly 220-550 ng of genomic DNA served as TRB template. Multiplex PCR with BIOMED2 TRB-A/B primer pools amplified TRB rearrangements. TCRdb itself ran the multiplex PCR reads through MiXCR, one entry per CDR3 protein. The profile shows approximately 15,000 distinct CDR3 sequences, less than 35% of them singletons. The specimen sequenced was blood. These receptors originate from a human donor who had recovered from COVID-19.

The V and J genes are TRBV5-1 and TRBJ2-3; TRBD1 agrees at 7 bases. The CDR3 contains 15 residues. Losses at the gene ends were 4 bases for V and 4 bases for J; bases not matched to a gene: 9. Per germline, CDR1 SGHRS and CDR2 YFSETQ. CDR3 protein: CASSLTGSFADTQYF. The CDR3 DNA sequence: TGCGCCAGCAGCCTGACAGGGTCTTTCGCAGATACGCAGTATTTT.

The V gene is TRBV4-3, the J gene TRBJ2-5, with 7 bases identical to TRBD2. V lost 0 bases to trimming and J lost 5 bases; unmatched junction nucleotides: 9. CDR1 is LGHNA and CDR2 is YSLEER in the germline V gene. There are 16 residues in the CDR3. In DNA, the CDR3 is TGCGCCAGCAGCCAAGATTACAAGCGGGGTAGGGAGACCCAGTACTTC. This gives the protein CASSQDYKRGRETQYF.

By proportion, this clonotype is medium-sized (0.01 to 0.1%). This sequence joins TRBV29-1 and TRBJ2-3, with TRBD1 identical over 8 bases. This CDR3 is built from 15 residues. V lost 1 base and J lost 2; bases outside the gene matches: 5. Per the germline V gene, CDR1 is SQVTM and CDR2 is ANQGSEA. Here the CDR3 reads CSVEATRGPTDTQYF. CDR3 coding DNA: TGCAGCGTTGAAGCCACCAGGGGGCCCACAGATACGCAGTATTTT.

The rearrangement joins TRBV27 to TRBJ1-3; D gene uncertain. The germline V gene encodes CDR1 MNHEY and CDR2 SMNVEV (reference sequence). This CDR3 is 16 amino acids long. Trimming took 5 bases from V and 7 from J, leaving 21 bases between them. CDR3 amino acids: CASSMGSRASGNTIYF. The CDR3 DNA reads as TGTGCCAGCAGTATGGGATCTAGGGCAAGCGGGAACACCATATATTTT.

This clonotype was detected a few times. This rearrangement joins TRBV5-5 to TRBJ1-3; 8 bases agree with TRBD1. The trim removed 3 bases at V and 4 bases at J, leaving 18 bases unmatched. Germline CDR1 reads SGHKS; CDR2 reads YYEKEE (reference sequence). The CDR3 totals 19 residues. CDR3 region: CASSYRDRITGHSGNTIYF. The DNA of the CDR3 is TGTGCCAGCAGCTACCGGGACAGGATCACAGGGCACTCCGGAAACACCATATATTTT. The complete variable domain, with remaining parts taken from reference TRBV5-5 and TRBJ1-3, reads DAGVTQSPTHLIKTRGQQVTLRCSPISGHKSVSWYQQVLGQGPQFIFQYYEKEERGRGNFPDRFSARQFPNYSSELNVNALLLGDSALYLCASSYRDRITGHSGNTIYFGEGSWLTVV.

Many counts were recorded for this clonotype. This rearrangement joins TRBV30 to TRBJ2-3; D unclear. The germline V and J ends were trimmed by 2 bases and 0 bases, with 6 bases remaining between them. The germline gives CDR1 GTSNPN, CDR2 SVGIG (reference sequence). The CDR3 length is 13 residues. CDR3 sequence (DNA): TGTGCCTGGAGTCGAGAAAGCACAGATACGCAGTATTTT. It translates to CAWSRESTDTQYF.

The V call is TRBV2, the J call TRBJ2-7; D ambiguous. The CDR3 contains 11 residues. CDR1 is SNHLY and CDR2 is FYNNEI in the germline V gene. The V end lost 1 base, the J end lost 6 bases, and 4 bases lay between the germline ends. The CDR3 DNA reads as TGTGCCAGCAGTGAAGGTTCCGAGCAGTACTTC. It codes for CASSEGSEQYF.

The chain couples TRBV6-5 to TRBJ1-2, with D unclear. The CDR3 covers 14 residues. Germline CDR1 reads MNHEY; CDR2 reads SVGAGI. V shed 4 bases and J shed 2 bases, with 11 bases lying between them. CDR3 bases: TGTGCCAGCAGTTCCCCCACAAACAACTATGGCTACACCTTC. Translation: CASSSPTNNYGYTF.

The rearrangement uses TRBV6-1 and TRBJ2-6, with D perhaps assigned TRBD1 or TRBD2 (5 bases each). Germline values: CDR1 MNHNS, CDR2 SASEGT. V was clipped by 3 bases and J by 0 bases, with 12 bases between them. The CDR3 extends over 17 amino acids. CDR3 DNA: TGTGCCAGCAGTGATCGACAGACTAACTCTGGGGCCAACGTCCTGACTTTC. This codes for CASSDRQTNSGANVLTF.

The J gene is TRBJ1-3, the V gene TRBV5-4, with 8 bases lining up with TRBD1. This CDR3 contains 14 residues. J lost 0 bases, V lost 6 bases, and 2 bases had no gene match. Germline V gene sequence: CDR1 SGHNT, CDR2 YYREEE (reference sequence). In DNA form, the CDR3 reads TGTGCCAGCAAGACAGGGGCCTCTGGAAACACCATATATTTT. The encoded protein is CASKTGASGNTIYF.

V is TRBV7-2 and J is TRBJ1-6, with TRBD1 as a possible D gene (6 bases). Germline V gene sequence: CDR1 SGHTA, CDR2 FQGNSA. Trimming shortened V by 6 bases and J by 7 bases, and 13 bases separated the two germline ends. The CDR3 consists of 14 residues. CDR3 protein: CASSFGQTNSPLHF. In DNA, the CDR3 is TGTGCCAGCAGTTTCGGACAGACCAATTCACCCCTCCACTTT.

This clonotype appeared a few times. The V and J genes are TRBV7-9 and TRBJ2-1, with 14 bases lining up with TRBD2. CDR3 size: 16 residues. Germline CDR1 SEHNR, CDR2 FQNEAQ (reference sequence). J lost 6 bases, V lost 5 bases, and 6 bases had no gene match. CDR3 protein: CASSRWTSGGSNEQFF. The DNA for the CDR3 is TGTGCCAGCAGCCGATGGACTAGCGGGGGGTCCAATGAGCAGTTCTTC.

The chain recombines TRBV5-1 with TRBJ2-2; the D gene is possibly TRBD2 (6 bases). CDR1 is SGHRS and CDR2 is YFSETQ in the germline V gene. V lost 4 bases, J lost 3 bases, and 10 bases lay in between. CDR3 length equals 14 residues. The CDR3, as DNA: TGCGCCAGCAGCGTAGGGGACTACACCGGGGAGCTGTTTTTT. Its protein is CASSVGDYTGELFF.

This chain uses TRBV6-1 with TRBJ1-2, with D possibly TRBD1 on 6 matching bases. The CDR3 consists of 14 residues. Trimming stripped 8 bases from V and 2 bases from J, with 15 bases between. Germline CDR1 is MNHNS and CDR2 is SASEGT. The CDR3 region has the DNA TGTGCCAGCGCCAGCTCCGGGACAAACTATGGCTACACCTTC. Encoded protein: CASASSGTNYGYTF.

The sample holds a few counts of this clonotype. V is TRBV18 and J is TRBJ2-7; 7 positions match TRBD1. This CDR3 has 17 amino acids. The V gene end was trimmed by 5 bases and the J gene end by 1 base; junction bases not matched to a gene: 14. Germline V gene data show CDR1 as KGHSH and CDR2 as LQKENI. DNA for the CDR3: TGTGCCAGCTCAACCGGTATCGTGTCAGGGGGTTCCTACGAGCAGTACTTC. The encoded protein is CASSTGIVSGGSYEQYF.

Within the sample, this clonotype is medium-sized. The V call is TRBV29-1, the J call TRBJ2-5; 12 nucleotides match TRBD2. Trimming removed 7 bases from V and 7 bases from J; junction bases left unmatched: 10. The CDR3 spans 14 residues. Germline CDR1 reads SQVTM; CDR2 reads ANQGSEA. The CDR3 is CSAGTSGPQGTQYF. As DNA, the CDR3 is TGCAGCGCTGGGACTAGCGGGCCGCAGGGGACCCAGTACTTC.

This chain joins TRBV7-2 and TRBJ1-2; D gene ambiguous. The CDR3 loop spans 10 amino acids. Per germline, CDR1 SGHTA and CDR2 FQGNSA. V lost 8 bases and J 8 bases, leaving 9 bases between the germline ends. CDR3 region: CASSPPGYTF. In DNA, the CDR3 is TGTGCCAGCTCCCCCCCAGGCTACACCTTC.

V is TRBV6-2 or TRBV6-3 and J is TRBJ2-7; D call uncertain. The CDR3 runs to 13 residues. Trimming shortened V by 0 bases and J by 1 base, and 4 bases separated the two germline ends. Germline V gives CDR1 MNHEY, CDR2 SVGEGT. The CDR3 loop is CASSYSNSYEQYF. Written as DNA, the CDR3 is TGTGCCAGCAGTTACTCGAATTCCTACGAGCAGTACTTC.

This clonotype was seen more than once but under ten times. The genes are TRBV10-3 and TRBJ1-6, with a possible D match to TRBD1 (5 bases). CDR3 length: 14 residues. From germline, CDR1 is ENHRY and CDR2 SYGVKD. V lost 6 bases to trimming and J lost 7 bases, with 13 bases between them. CDR3 in amino acids: CAISPDSLNSPLHF. DNA of the CDR3: TGTGCCATCAGCCCCGACAGTTTAAATTCACCCCTCCACTTT.

This clonotype was observed a handful of times. The J gene is TRBJ2-3, the V gene TRBV19, with 14 bases matching TRBD2. This CDR3 has 18 residues. Germline CDR1 reads LNHDA; CDR2 reads SQIVND (reference sequence). V lost 5 bases, J lost 2 bases, and 9 bases stayed unmatched. The CDR3, as DNA: TGTGCCAGTAGTGAGACTAGCGGGGGGGCGGGAAACACAGATACGCAGTATTTT. It encodes CASSETSGGAGNTDTQYF.

The chain is built from TRBV6-2 or TRBV6-3 and TRBJ1-5; weak D call: TRBD1 (5 bases). Deletions cut 5 bases from V and 1 base from J, with 12 bases between. The CDR3 is 15 amino acids. Germline CDR1 reads MNHEY; CDR2 reads SVGEGT. CDR3 sequence reads: CASSPPGRSNQPQHF. The CDR3 region has the DNA TGTGCCAGCAGTCCGCCGGGACGGAGCAATCAGCCCCAGCATTTT.

By share of the sample, this clonotype is medium-sized. This CDR3 is CASSSSAAQYF. CDR3 DNA sequence: TGTGCCAGCAGTTCCTCAGCGGCCCAGTACTTC. The V call is TRBV12-3 or TRBV12-4, the J call TRBJ2-5; tentatively, D is TRBD2 (5 bases). V was shortened by 4 bases and J by 9 bases, with 9 bases between the two germline ends. The CDR3 length is 11 residues.